This is a list of T cell receptor beta chains from one sample in a study of cytomegalovirus exposure and HLA in healthy donors. Only in-frame clones appear in the TCRdb table, and some are missing; sequencing was by immunoSEQ multiplex PCR. The sample contains 150,000 to 200,000 clones, 78% of which appear only once. Specimen: PBMCs. These receptors came from a woman in her twenties or thirties in good health and CMV-seropositive. Each CDR3 is given with its conserved first and last residue. Fields, in order: V gene, CDR3 length, D gene, clone size, J gene, CDR3 protein, CDR3 DNA. The D gene is left open where the match is weak. Clone size is shown for a subset of rows, as once, few, many or a class of expanded clone.

TRBV14,15,-,once,TRBJ2-1,CASSLGVSSYNEQFF,TGTGCCAGCAGCCTCGGGGTTAGCTCCTACAATGAGCAGTTCTTC
TRBV19,14,-,few,TRBJ2-7,CASSISKTSYEQYF,TGTGCCAGTAGTATTAGTAAAACTTCGTACGAGCAGTACTTC
TRBV27,13,-,-,TRBJ1-1,CASSLSAGGLSFF,TGTGCCAGCAGTTTATCGGCGGGGGGGCTGAGTTTCTTT
TRBV25-1,13,TRBD1,-,TRBJ2-2,CASKGQLTGELFF,TGTGCCAGCAAGGGACAGTTGACCGGGGAGCTGTTTTTT
TRBV6-4,19,TRBD2,-,TRBJ2-1,CASSDSGLSAGGIYNEQFF,TGTGCCAGCAGTGACTCGGGTCTTTCGGCGGGAGGGATCTACAATGAGCAGTTCTTC
TRBV27,11,TRBD2,-,TRBJ2-1,CASTRGDEQFF,TGTGCCAGCACCCGGGGGGATGAGCAGTTCTTC
TRBV4-2,17,TRBD2,few,TRBJ2-7,CASSQGLAGGPPYEQYF,TGTGCCAGCAGCCAAGGGCTAGCGGGAGGGCCCCCCTACGAGCAGTACTTC
TRBV7-9,14,TRBD2,-,TRBJ2-5,CASSLPTSGETQYF,TGTGCCAGCAGCTTACCGACTAGCGGAGAGACCCAGTACTTC
TRBV5-6,15,-,-,TRBJ1-4,CASSLKRRANEKLFF,TGTGCCAGCAGCTTGAAGAGGCGCGCTAATGAAAAACTGTTTTTT
TRBV4-2,16,TRBD2,once,TRBJ2-4,CASSHRLAVAKNIQYF,TGTGCCAGCAGCCACCGACTAGCGGTAGCCAAAAACATTCAGTACTTC
TRBV7-9,13,-,-,TRBJ2-5,CATQTARQETQYF,TGTGCCACCCAGACAGCTCGTCAAGAGACCCAGTACTTC
TRBV5-1,15,-,-,TRBJ2-2,CASTNRAPDTGELFF,TGCGCCAGCACTAACAGGGCGCCCGACACCGGGGAGCTGTTTTTT
TRBV4-2,18,TRBD2,-,TRBJ2-5,CASSQRGSGDPQQETQYF,TGTGCCAGCAGCCAAAGAGGGAGCGGGGACCCTCAACAAGAGACCCAGTACTTC